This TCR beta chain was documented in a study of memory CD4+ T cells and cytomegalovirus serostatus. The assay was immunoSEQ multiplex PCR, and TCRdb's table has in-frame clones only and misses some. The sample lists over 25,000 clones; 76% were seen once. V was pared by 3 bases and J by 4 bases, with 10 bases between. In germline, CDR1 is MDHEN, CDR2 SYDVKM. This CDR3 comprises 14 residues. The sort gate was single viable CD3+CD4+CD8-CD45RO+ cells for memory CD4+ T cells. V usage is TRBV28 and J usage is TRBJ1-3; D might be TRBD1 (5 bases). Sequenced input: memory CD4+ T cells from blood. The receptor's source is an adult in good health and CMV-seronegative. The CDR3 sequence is CASSLSQGGNTIYF. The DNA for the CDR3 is TGTGCCAGCAGTTTGAGCCAGGGAGGAAACACCATATATTTT.